These 16 T cell receptor beta chains came from one sample sequenced in a study of T cell responses to AZD1222 COVID-19 vaccine. The data were produced by immunoSEQ multiplex PCR, yet TCRdb's version contains in-frame clones alone and is incomplete. The data contain 130,000 or so clones, 90% of them singletons. The starting material was peripheral blood, obtained on day 0 of AZD1222 vaccination. The origin of the receptors is an adult in good health.

This chain joins TRBV12-2 and TRBJ1-4; the DNA was not compared with TRBD1, the D call given in the table. TRBV12-2 corresponds to a pseudogene. CDR3 length equals 17 residues. This CDR3 reads CASRPFGTPATNEKLFF. The CDR3 DNA is TGTGCAAGTCGCCCCTTCGGGACACCTGCAACTAATGAAAAACTGTTTTTT.

The chain has TRBV27 and TRBJ2-7; the D is unclear. Germline CDR1 and CDR2: MNHEY and SMNVEV (reference sequence). The CDR3 is made up of 13 amino acids. Trimming shortened V by 4 bases and J by 3 bases, and 10 bases separated the two germline ends. The CDR3 spells CASSYPPLYEQYF. The DNA of the CDR3 is TGTGCCAGCAGTTACCCCCCTCTCTACGAGCAGTACTTC.

This clone was detected once. The gene calls are TRBV18 and TRBJ2-5; 9 nucleotides match TRBD2. Losses at the gene ends were 2 bases for V and 0 bases for J; bases not matched to a gene: 4. The CDR3 loop spans 16 amino acids. Per germline, CDR1 KGHSH and CDR2 LQKENI. The CDR3 region has the DNA TGTGCCAGCTCACCAGGGCTAGCGGGGAACCAAGAGACCCAGTACTTC. As protein: CASSPGLAGNQETQYF. The full variable domain, with the rest looked up from reference TRBV18 and TRBJ2-5, is NAGVMQNPRHLVRRRGQEARLRCSPMKGHSHVYWYRQLPEEGLKFMVYLQKENIIDESGMPKERFSAEFPKEGPSILRIQQVVRGDSAAYFCASSPGLAGNQETQYFGPGTRLLVL.

The chain recombines TRBV4-1 with TRBJ2-1; 7 bases line up with TRBD2. Trimming at V came to 3 bases and at J to 7 bases, leaving 9 bases not matched to a gene. Germline CDR1 is MGHRA and CDR2 is YSYEKL. The CDR3 spans 15 residues. This CDR3 reads CASSQVGAGKNEQFF. CDR3 bases: TGCGCCAGCAGCCAGGTGGGAGCGGGGAAGAATGAGCAGTTCTTC.

The chain joins TRBV7-9 to TRBJ1-1; TRBD1 matches 11 bases. V lost 6 bases, J lost 4 bases, and 7 bases stayed unmatched. Germline CDR1 is SEHNR and CDR2 is FQNEAQ (reference sequence). The CDR3 consists of 15 residues. The CDR3 region has the DNA TGTGCCAGCAGAAAGGACAGGGGGCCTTTCACTGAAGCTTTCTTT. Translating it yields CASRKDRGPFTEAFF.

The V gene is TRBV3-1 (or the pseudogene TRBV3-2), the J gene TRBJ2-5; D is ambiguous. Germline CDR1 reads LGHDT; CDR2 reads YNNKEL (reference sequence). The CDR3 sequence is 13 residues long. Between the trimmed V and J ends, which lost 0 bases and 9 bases, there was a span of 11 bases. CDR3 bases: TGTGCCAGCAGCCAAGATTTCGAAAGGGCCCAGTACTTC. Translated, it gives CASSQDFERAQYF.

The rearrangement uses TRBV6-1 and TRBJ1-3, with D unresolved. The V gene's germline CDR1 is MNHNS and CDR2 SASEGT. V was clipped by 1 base and J by 3 bases, with 4 bases between them. The CDR3 contains 13 residues. The CDR3 sequence is CASSEVRGNTIYF. The CDR3 nucleotides are TGTGCCAGCAGTGAAGTACGTGGAAACACCATATATTTT.

The rearrangement links TRBV28 to TRBJ1-6; a possible D gene is TRBD1 (5 bases). This CDR3 spans 14 amino acids. V lost 2 bases, J lost 11 bases, and 13 bases lay in between. The germline V gene has CDR1 MDHEN and CDR2 SYDVKM. CDR3 bases: TGTGCCAGCAGTTTAGTTGGGGGTACAGCACCCCTCCACTTT. Amino acid sequence: CASSLVGGTAPLHF.

This clone was counted between two and nine times. The chain uses TRBV11-1 and TRBJ2-2; D ambiguous. Trimming shortened V by 5 bases and J by 3 bases, and 13 bases separated the two germline ends. The CDR3 is 15 amino acids. Looked up from germline, CDR1 is SGHAT and CDR2 is FQDESV (reference sequence). CDR3: CASSPFSQYTGELFF. The CDR3 DNA is TGTGCCAGCAGCCCGTTCAGTCAATACACCGGGGAGCTGTTTTTT.

The CDR3 coding sequence is TGTGCCACCAGCGCTGTTAACTATGGCTACACCTTC. Protein: CATSAVNYGYTF. This chain joins TRBV15 and TRBJ1-2; no firm D call. V shed 5 bases and J shed 1 base, with 5 bases lying between them. Looked up from germline, CDR1 is LNHNV and CDR2 is YYDKDF (reference sequence). The CDR3 spans 12 residues.

The chain is built from TRBV2 and TRBJ2-5; 9 positions match TRBD2. Germline V gene lookup returns CDR1 SNHLY and CDR2 FYNNEI. The V and J ends lost 5 bases and 2 bases, in that order; junction bases with no gene match: 9. The length of the CDR3 is 16 residues. In DNA form, the CDR3 reads TGTGCCAGCAGTCCAGGGCGGGAGGGGAGGCAAGAGACCCAGTACTTC. Its translation is CASSPGREGRQETQYF. Supplemented by reference TRBV2 and TRBJ2-5, the full variable domain reads EPEVTQTPSHQVTQMGQEVILRCVPISNHLYFYWYRQILGQKVEFLVSFYNNEISEKSEIFDDQFSVERPDGSNFTLKIRSTKLEDSAMYFCASSPGREGRQETQYFGPGTRLLVL.

The rearrangement joins TRBV27 to TRBJ1-6; no reliable D call. This CDR3 spans 15 amino acids. Trimming took 0 bases from V and 9 from J, leaving 12 bases between them. The germline CDR1 and CDR2 sequences are MNHEY and SMNVEV (reference sequence). The CDR3 sequence is CASSLSGFGSSPLHF. The DNA for the CDR3 is TGTGCCAGCAGTTTATCGGGTTTTGGTAGTTCACCCCTCCACTTT.

The chain has TRBV21-1 and TRBJ2-1; the D segment call TRBD2 is taken from the table without a DNA check. TRBV21-1 is a pseudogene segment. The CDR3 contains 17 residues. The CDR3 reads CASSKENGTSAYNEQFF. CDR3 bases: TGTGCCAGCAGCAAAGAGAACGGGACTAGCGCCTACAATGAGCAGTTCTTC.

This clone occurred once. This chain connects TRBV3-1 (or the pseudogene TRBV3-2) to TRBJ2-7; D gene ambiguous. The CDR3 covers 12 residues. Germline V gene sequence: CDR1 LGHDT, CDR2 YNNKEL (reference sequence). V gave up 2 bases and J gave up 2 bases, with 4 bases separating them. As DNA, the CDR3 is TGTGCCAGCAGCCAAACTCCCTACGAGCAGTACTTC. It is translated as CASSQTPYEQYF.

This chain joins TRBV18 and TRBJ2-5, with D tentatively TRBD2 (7 bases). This CDR3 contains 15 residues. Germline-derived CDR1 and CDR2 are KGHSH and LQKENI. The ends were cut back, 1 base at V and 5 bases at J, with 14 bases in the middle. The CDR3 nucleotides read TGTGCCAGCTCACCACGTACGGCGGGGGCGGAGACCCAGTACTTC. It specifies CASSPRTAGAETQYF. The full variable domain, its missing parts supplied by reference TRBV18 and TRBJ2-5, is NAGVMQNPRHLVRRRGQEARLRCSPMKGHSHVYWYRQLPEEGLKFMVYLQKENIIDESGMPKERFSAEFPKEGPSILRIQQVVRGDSAAYFCASSPRTAGAETQYFGPGTRLLVL.

The rearrangement uses TRBV7-5 and TRBJ2-2; TRBD1 is taken as the D call from the table, unchecked against the DNA. TRBV7-5 is shown as a pseudogene. The length of the CDR3 is 18 residues. The CDR3 DNA is TGTGTCAGAAGCTCTGGACAATCATCTGAGGCATTACCCGGGGAGCTGTTTTTT. Translating gives CVRSSGQSSEALPGELFF.